This passage covers 3 T cell receptor beta chains from one sample sequenced in a study of blood T cell repertoires in COVID-19. Using immunoSEQ multiplex PCR, the repertoire was profiled, and TCRdb retains in-frame clones only, with some absent. The sample shows about 430,000 clones, about 88% of them seen only once. Sequenced sample: PBMCs or T cells enriched from blood (not recorded which). The receptors come from a woman in her late teens or twenties who had been exposed to COVID-19.

CDR3 in DNA: TGTGCCAGCAGTGCGGCAGGGACAAGCTCCTATAATTCACCCCTCCACTTT. Translating it yields CASSAAGTSSYNSPLHF. The chain is built from TRBV28 and TRBJ1-6; tentatively, D is TRBD1 (6 bases). The CDR3 extends over 17 amino acids. Germline V gene lookup returns CDR1 MDHEN and CDR2 SYDVKM. V was trimmed by 5 bases and J by 0 bases, leaving 14 bases between them.

This chain links TRBV10-3 with TRBJ2-1; 11 nucleotides agree with TRBD2. CDR3 length equals 15 residues. V lost 6 bases, J lost 7 bases, and 8 bases stayed unmatched. Germline V lookup: CDR1 ENHRY, CDR2 SYGVKD. The CDR3 region has the DNA TGTGCCATCAGAACCCTAGCGGGGGGAGGAAATGAGCAGTTCTTC. Amino acids: CAIRTLAGGGNEQFF.

The sample holds a few counts of this clone. V gene TRBV28 combines with J gene TRBJ1-1; no definite D call. This CDR3 region has 13 residues. Germline CDR1 is MDHEN and CDR2 is SYDVKM. The ends were cut back, 6 bases at V and 11 bases at J, with 19 bases in the middle. This CDR3 is CASSRETTVAAFF. CDR3 in DNA: TGTGCCAGCAGCCGGGAAACTACTGTTGCTGCTTTCTTT.